This entry lists 17 T cell receptor beta chains sequenced from one sample in a study of blood T cell repertoires in COVID-19 (dated by TCRdb to about 2020). Receptors were amplified or captured by the immunoSEQ multiplex PCR assay. TCRdb provides this immuneACCESS table in a form limited to in-frame rearrangements. Some clones are lacking; in checked studies, under half of them reflect an unresolved V gene, and why the rest are absent is not known. The sample table holds around 120,000 clones, of which roughly 87% were seen once. About 8% of the sample comes from the top ten. Sequences were obtained from peripheral blood. The origin of the receptors is a human donor in a cohort sampled during active COVID-19.

V is TRBV3-1 (or the pseudogene TRBV3-2) and J is TRBJ2-7; D uncertain. The CDR3 extends over 15 amino acids. CDR1 and CDR2 (germline): LGHDT, YNNKEL (reference sequence). The V end lost 0 bases, the J end lost 0 bases, and 9 bases lay between the germline ends. CDR3 protein: CASSQDYYGSYEQYF. The CDR3 nucleotides read TGTGCCAGCAGCCAAGATTACTACGGCTCCTACGAGCAGTACTTC.

V and J are TRBV6-5 and TRBJ1-6, with TRBD1 as a possible D gene (5 bases). CDR3 length: 14 amino acids. V gave up 2 bases and J gave up 7 bases, with 9 bases separating them. Germline CDR1 MNHEY, CDR2 SVGAGI. In nucleotides, the CDR3 is TGTGCCAGCAGTTACGGGGGGAAGAATTCACCCCTCCACTTT. Translated, it gives CASSYGGKNSPLHF.

The rearrangement uses TRBV5-1 and TRBJ2-5; D is perhaps TRBD2 (6 bases). The CDR3 contains 14 residues. CDR1 and CDR2 from the germline V gene are SGHRS and YFSETQ. V was shortened by 7 bases and J by 2 bases, with 15 bases between the two germline ends. CDR3 DNA sequence: TGCGCCAGCGGACCTGCCGGGACTCAAGAGACCCAGTACTTC. Amino acid sequence: CASGPAGTQETQYF.

V usage is TRBV7-9 and J usage is TRBJ2-7; tentatively, D is TRBD1 (5 bases). Trimming removed 5 bases at V and 3 bases at J, with 11 bases between. This CDR3 comprises 13 residues. Looked up from germline, CDR1 is SEHNR and CDR2 is FQNEAQ (reference sequence). The CDR3 DNA reads TGTGCCAGCAGCGCTGTACAGGACTACGAGCAGTACTTC. Residues: CASSAVQDYEQYF. Filled out from reference TRBV7-9 and TRBJ2-7, the complete variable domain reads DTGVSQNPRHKITKRGQNVTFRCDPISEHNRLYWYRQTLGQGPEFLTYFQNEAQLEKSRLLSDRFSAERPKGSFSTLEIQRTEQGDSAMYLCASSAVQDYEQYFGPGTRLTVT.

The table lists this clone with a few counts. This chain connects TRBV29-1 to TRBJ2-3; TRBD2 might be the D (5 bases). Germline CDR1 reads SQVTM; CDR2 reads ANQGSEA. Between the trimmed V and J ends, which lost 3 bases and 4 bases, there was a span of 14 bases. The CDR3 is 14 residues long. CDR3 DNA: TGCAGCGTTGAGGATATCGAGGGCCCAGATACGCAGTATTTT. It specifies CSVEDIEGPDTQYF.

The V and J genes are TRBV4-2 and TRBJ2-3; 9 nucleotides match TRBD2. There are 17 residues in the CDR3. Germline-derived CDR1 and CDR2 are LGHNA and YNFKEQ. Trimming removed 1 base from V and 4 bases from J; junction bases left unmatched: 9. This CDR3 is CASSQGLVAGGPDTQYF. In DNA form, the CDR3 reads TGTGCCAGCAGCCAAGGATTAGTGGCGGGGGGGCCAGATACGCAGTATTTT.

This clone has just a few counts. J is TRBJ1-3 and V is TRBV7-9; 8 bases match TRBD1. J gave up 2 bases and V 5 bases, and 5 bases lay outside the gene matches. The V gene's germline CDR1 is SEHNR and CDR2 FQNEAQ (reference sequence). The CDR3 length is 15 residues. The CDR3 spells CASSRDRQTGNTIYF. Here the CDR3 DNA reads TGTGCCAGCAGCCGGGACAGGCAGACTGGAAACACCATATATTTT.

The V call is TRBV19, the J call TRBJ2-4; TRBD2 aligns across 8 bases. Losses at the gene ends were 2 bases for V and 0 bases for J; bases not matched to a gene: 12. Germline CDR1 reads LNHDA; CDR2 reads SQIVND (reference sequence). This CDR3 has 19 amino acids. CDR3 coding DNA: TGTGCCAGTAGTATATCTAGGACTAGCCGCGATGGAGCCAAAAACATTCAGTACTTC. As protein: CASSISRTSRDGAKNIQYF. The variable domain in full, with the rest retrieved from reference TRBV19 and TRBJ2-4, is DGGITQSPKYLFRKEGQNVTLSCEQNLNHDAMYWYRQDPGQGLRLIYYSQIVNDFQKGDIAEGYSVSREKKESFPLTVTSAQKNPTAFYLCASSISRTSRDGAKNIQYFGAGTRLSVL.

The chain combines TRBV28 with TRBJ2-5; D gene ambiguous. The germline CDR1 and CDR2 sequences are MDHEN and SYDVKM. The V and J ends lost 6 bases and 2 bases respectively, with 4 bases between them. CDR3 size: 11 residues. Here the CDR3 reads CASRRQETQYF. CDR3 in DNA: TGTGCCAGCAGGCGTCAAGAGACCCAGTACTTC.

CDR3 nucleotides: TGTGCCAGCTCACACGGACAGGGAGGTGGTGGCTACACCTTC. It specifies CASSHGQGGGGYTF. This chain uses TRBV18 with TRBJ1-2, with 8 bases lining up with TRBD1. CDR3 length: 14 amino acids. Germline V gives CDR1 KGHSH, CDR2 LQKENI. The V gene end was trimmed by 4 bases and the J gene end by 7 bases; junction bases not matched to a gene: 8.

The gene calls are TRBV15 and TRBJ1-3; D possibly corresponds to TRBD1 (5 bases). Germline V CDR1 and CDR2: LNHNV, YYDKDF (reference sequence). The CDR3 consists of 15 residues. The V gene lost 0 bases and the J gene lost 2 bases, with 8 bases spanning the gap. CDR3 protein: CATSRDQGAGNTIYF. The DNA for the CDR3 is TGTGCCACCAGCAGAGATCAAGGGGCTGGAAACACCATATATTTT.

The rearrangement uses TRBV3-1 (or the pseudogene TRBV3-2) and TRBJ1-5; D remains unclear. This CDR3 has 19 amino acids. V shed 1 base and J shed 2 bases, with 21 bases lying between them. Germline-derived CDR1 and CDR2 are LGHDT and YNNKEL (reference sequence). The CDR3: CASSQGHLGRRAGNQPQHF. The CDR3 nucleotides are TGTGCCAGCAGCCAAGGACACCTCGGACGGAGGGCAGGCAATCAGCCCCAGCATTTT.

The V call is TRBV10-1, the J call TRBJ2-7; a possible D gene is TRBD1 (6 bases). The germline V gene has CDR1 WNHNN and CDR2 SYGVQD (reference sequence). Deletions cut 3 bases from V and 6 bases from J, with 12 bases between. This CDR3 comprises 13 residues. The CDR3 DNA is TGCGCCAGCAGTGATCCCCCAGGGGTCGAGCAGTACTTC. Residues: CASSDPPGVEQYF.

This clone was picked up a small number of times. V usage is TRBV1 and J usage is TRBJ2-1; the table's D call of TRBD2 was not tested on the DNA. TRBV1 is described as a pseudogene. The length of the CDR3 is 20 residues. In DNA, the CDR3 is TGCACCAGCAGCCAAAAGGGTAGGACTAGCGGGGGGCTTACCTACAATGAGCAGTTCTTC. Its translation is CTSSQKGRTSGGLTYNEQFF.

The rearrangement uses TRBV7-9 and TRBJ2-7, with TRBD1 matching over 7 bases. CDR1 and CDR2 from the germline V gene are SEHNR and FQNEAQ (reference sequence). The CDR3 is 14 amino acids. Trimming cost V 5 bases and J 0 bases; bases outside gene matches: 4. Here the CDR3 reads CASSPDRVSYEQYF. The CDR3 nucleotides read TGTGCCAGCAGCCCCGACAGGGTCTCCTACGAGCAGTACTTC.

The rearrangement joins TRBV7-6 to TRBJ2-4; 7 bases line up with TRBD2. CDR3 size: 16 residues. Germline V lookup: CDR1 SGHVS, CDR2 FNYEAQ. The ends lost 5 bases at V and 3 bases at J; junction bases unmatched: 10. This chain's CDR3 is CASSLGAGDGKNIQYF. CDR3 bases: TGTGCCAGCAGCCTAGGGGCGGGGGACGGCAAAAACATTCAGTACTTC.

The chain joins TRBV9 to TRBJ2-7, with TRBD1 identical over 12 bases. The trim removed 7 bases at V and 5 bases at J, leaving 4 bases unmatched. The CDR3 runs 13 residues. The V gene's germline CDR1 is SGDLS and CDR2 YYNGEE. DNA for the CDR3: TGTGCCAGCGGGGGACAGGGGGCCCACGAGCAGTACTTC. Its translation: CASGGQGAHEQYF.